The source of this T cell receptor beta chain is a study of molecular identifiers for immune sequencing clone quantification. This CDR3 contains 16 residues. Germline V gene data show CDR1 as SGHNT and CDR2 as YENEEA. Trimming took off 4 bases at V and 3 bases at J, with 16 bases between the two ends. With regard to this clonotype: Its cognate antigen is unknown.

Libraries of naive CD8 T cells were made from around 20,000 to 1,000,000 sorted cells. They used 10%, 30% or 50% RNA. Points from the study as a whole: In naive cells, under 1% of molecules belonged to clones above 20 RNA copies, against over 98% in effector cells. Underestimation of highly expanded clone sizes could arise where identical TCR molecules share a barcode.

In TCRdb, the PCR reads were re-called with MiXCR into one record per CDR3 protein. The sample lists about 640,000 distinct CDR3 sequences; approximately 20% were seen once. The receptor was isolated from a human donor in good health. Some libraries in this study had Jurkat cell RNA spiked in. The rearrangement links TRBV11-3 to TRBJ2-1; D not certain. Sequenced material: naive CD8+ T cells from blood, with Jurkat cell RNA spiked in. Subset given: FACS-sorted CD8+CD4-CCR7+CD45RA+ naive T cells. In nucleotides, the CDR3 is TGTGCCAGCAGCTCCCAGACACCGGGTCTCTACAATGAGCAGTTCTTC. It specifies CASSSQTPGLYNEQFF.